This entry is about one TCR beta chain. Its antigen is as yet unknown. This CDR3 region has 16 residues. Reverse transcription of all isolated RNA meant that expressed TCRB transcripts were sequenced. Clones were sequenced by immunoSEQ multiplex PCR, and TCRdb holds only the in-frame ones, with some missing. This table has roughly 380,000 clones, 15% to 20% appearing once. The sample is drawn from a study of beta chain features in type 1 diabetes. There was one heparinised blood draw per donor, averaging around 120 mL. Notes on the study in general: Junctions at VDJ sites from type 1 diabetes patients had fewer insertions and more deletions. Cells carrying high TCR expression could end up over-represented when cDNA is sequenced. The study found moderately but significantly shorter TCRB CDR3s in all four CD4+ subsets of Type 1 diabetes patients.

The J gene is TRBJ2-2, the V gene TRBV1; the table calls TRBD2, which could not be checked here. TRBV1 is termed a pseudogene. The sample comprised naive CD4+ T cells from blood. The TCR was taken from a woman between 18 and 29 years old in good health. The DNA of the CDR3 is TGCACCAGCAGCCAGCCCGAGGGAAAATCGACCGGGGAGCTGTTTTTT. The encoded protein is CTSSQPEGKSTGELFF.